This T cell receptor (beta chain) came from a study of T cell responses to AZD1222 COVID-19 vaccine. Regarding the study as a whole: Spike as a whole was targeted by vaccine-associated CD4 TCRs, dominant at 160-218 and 743-854. A rise in Spike-specific TCR breadth and depth followed two AZD1222 doses. Baseline seropositivity characterized only a handful of AZD1222 recipients.

Germline lookup yields CDR1 MNHEY and CDR2 SVGEGT. V gave up 5 bases and J gave up 13 bases; unmatched junction bases: 10. The CDR3 consists of 13 residues. Sequenced by immunoSEQ multiplex PCR; TCRdb stores in-frame clones only, minus some. The sample holds 90,000 to 120,000 clones, roughly 86% seen once. This clone was seen a few times. What it recognizes is unknown. V usage is TRBV6-2 or TRBV6-3 and J usage is TRBJ2-1; 8 bases align to TRBD1. The clonotype originates from an adult in good health. Sequencing was performed on peripheral blood, taken on day 0 of AZD1222 vaccination. In DNA form, the CDR3 reads TGTGCCAGCAGTCCGCAGGGGGCATCGGTACAGTTCTTC. Amino acid sequence: CASSPQGASVQFF.